This T cell receptor (beta chain) was profiled in a study of blood T cell repertoires in COVID-19. The data were produced by immunoSEQ multiplex PCR, yet TCRdb's version contains in-frame clones alone and is incomplete. The data show about 190,000 clones, less than 85% seen once. Germline V gene sequence: CDR1 SGHNT, CDR2 YYREEE (reference sequence). V lost 5 bases, J lost 2 bases, and 7 bases stayed unmatched. CDR3 length equals 17 residues. This sequence joins TRBV5-4 and TRBJ2-6, with 10 bases lining up with TRBD1. The receptor was derived from a young woman who had recovered from COVID-19. Sample: PBMCs or T cells enriched from blood (not recorded which). CDR3 DNA: TGTGCCAGCAGTATAGGGACAGGGGAAACTGGGGCCAACGTCCTGACTTTC. Amino acid sequence: CASSIGTGETGANVLTF.